These 3 T cell receptor beta chains were sequenced from one sample in a study of blood T cell repertoires in COVID-19. Repertoires were generated with immunoSEQ multiplex PCR, while TCRdb's copy carries only in-frame clones and drops some. This table has 350,000 or so clones, 90% appearing once. The sequenced material came from peripheral blood. These TCRs come from a man aged 18 to 30 with active or convalescent COVID-19.

This sequence joins TRBV19 and TRBJ2-7; D possibly corresponds to TRBD1 (5 bases). V lost 1 base and J lost 2, with 18 bases in between. The CDR3 runs 17 residues. Germline V lookup: CDR1 LNHDA, CDR2 SQIVND (reference sequence). The DNA for the CDR3 is TGTGCCAGTAGTATAGTCTCCGCTAGGGGTCCACCCTACGAGCAGTACTTC. Translation gives CASSIVSARGPPYEQYF.

The CDR3 DNA follows: TGTGCCAGCAACACCCTTCTCACCGGGGAGCTGTTTTTT. Its translation is CASNTLLTGELFF. V is TRBV7-2 and J is TRBJ2-2; no clear D gene. The CDR3 loop spans 13 amino acids. Looked up from germline, CDR1 is SGHTA and CDR2 is FQGNSA. V was clipped by 7 bases and J by 4 bases, with 10 bases between them.

The chain joins TRBV10-3 to TRBJ2-7, with 7 bases fitting TRBD1. Germline V gene sequence: CDR1 ENHRY, CDR2 SYGVKD. V was pared by 6 bases and J by 2 bases, with 10 bases of the junction left unmatched. This CDR3 is 15 amino acids long. The CDR3 is CAIRIDRAPPYEQYF. The CDR3 coding sequence is TGTGCCATCAGGATTGACAGGGCGCCTCCCTACGAGCAGTACTTC.